Listed here are 21 T cell receptor beta chains from one sample, sequenced in a study of blood T cell repertoires in COVID-19. Produced via immunoSEQ multiplex PCR; TCRdb's table is partial and in-frame only. The sample records over 150,000 clones, 70% to 90% being singletons. Sequenced sample: peripheral blood. These receptors all come from a man aged 18 to 30 who had recovered from COVID-19.

The chain is built from TRBV5-1 and TRBJ2-1; tentative D call: TRBD1 (6 bases). The CDR3 length is 16 residues. Germline V gives CDR1 SGHRS, CDR2 YFSETQ. Trimming removed 4 bases from V and 10 bases from J, with 24 bases in between. CDR3: CASSTARGGSSSEQFF. The CDR3 DNA follows: TGCGCCAGCAGCACCGCCAGGGGTGGGTCTTCTTCGGAGCAGTTCTTC.

This clone has a single count. The V call is TRBV7-2, the J call TRBJ2-1; 9 bases are a match to TRBD1. V gave up 4 bases and J gave up 8 bases; unmatched junction bases: 9. The length of the CDR3 is 15 residues. Germline assignment: CDR1 SGHTA and CDR2 FQGNSA. CDR3 in amino acids: CASSYDRGGFYEQFF. The CDR3, as DNA: TGTGCCAGCAGCTATGACAGGGGGGGTTTCTATGAGCAGTTCTTC. Together with reference TRBV7-2 and TRBJ2-1, the CDR3 gives the full variable domain: GAGVSQSPSNKVTEKGKDVELRCDPISGHTALYWYRQSLGQGLEFLIYFQGNSAPDKSGLPSDRFSAERTGGSVSTLTIQRTQQEDSAVYLCASSYDRGGFYEQFFGPGTRLTVL.

The chain couples TRBV12-5 to TRBJ1-2; 7 bases are a match to TRBD1. Per the germline V gene, CDR1 is LGHNT and CDR2 is FRNRAP. The CDR3 length is 15 residues. After removal of 0 bases from V and 5 bases from J, the junction contained 6 bases not matched to a gene. The CDR3 sequence is CASGLVPGQEYGYTF. The DNA for the CDR3 is TGTGCTAGTGGTTTGGTACCCGGACAGGAGTATGGCTACACCTTC.

The V gene is TRBV2, the J gene TRBJ1-1, with D perhaps matching TRBD1 (5 bases). V shed 6 bases and J shed 4 bases, with 15 bases lying between them. The CDR3 extends over 14 amino acids. In germline, CDR1 is SNHLY, CDR2 FYNNEI. Here the CDR3 reads CASSYGGGGTEAFF. The DNA of the CDR3 is TGTGCCAGCAGCTACGGCGGGGGGGGCACTGAAGCTTTCTTT.

The chain has TRBV27 and TRBJ2-3; D is uncertain. The CDR3 totals 13 residues. Germline assignment: CDR1 MNHEY and CDR2 SMNVEV (reference sequence). V was pared by 4 bases and J by 0 bases, with 5 bases between. The CDR3 nucleotides are TGTGCCAGCAGTTCCTCTAGCACAGATACGCAGTATTTT. Translated: CASSSSSTDTQYF.

This chain connects TRBV29-1 to TRBJ1-1, with 9 bases identical to TRBD1. From germline, CDR1 is SQVTM and CDR2 ANQGSEA. The CDR3 is made up of 17 amino acids. The V and J ends lost 4 bases and 1 base, in that order; junction bases with no gene match: 13. The CDR3 DNA reads TGCAGCGTTGTCCGGACAGGGGCGTTAATTTCGAACACTGAAGCTTTCTTT. It specifies CSVVRTGALISNTEAFF.

V gene TRBV7-6 combines with J gene TRBJ1-1; TRBD1 might be the D (5 bases). The CDR3 extends over 15 amino acids. Germline assignment: CDR1 SGHVS and CDR2 FNYEAQ. Trimming pared 2 bases from V and 4 bases from J, leaving 14 bases between. The CDR3, as DNA: TGTGCCAGCAGCTTAAAGGTGGGGCTCGGCACTGAAGCTTTCTTT. Amino acid sequence: CASSLKVGLGTEAFF.

In DNA form, the CDR3 reads TGTGCCAGCAGCCAATTTCTTCCGGGACAGGGAACAAACATTCAGTACTTC. Protein product: CASSQFLPGQGTNIQYF. The chain recombines TRBV14 with TRBJ2-4; TRBD1 matches at 9 bases. The junction had 11 bases not matched to a gene; V was cut back by 2 bases and J by 6 bases. From germline, CDR1 is SGHDN and CDR2 FVKESK. There are 17 residues in the CDR3. The whole variable domain, remainder taken from reference TRBV14 and TRBJ2-4, is EAGVTQFPSHSVIEKGQTVTLRCDPISGHDNLYWYRRVMGKEIKFLLHFVKESKQDESGMPNNRFLAERTGGTYSTLKVQPAELEDSGVYFCASSQFLPGQGTNIQYFGAGTRLSVL.

In the case of this clone: Distinct nucleotide sequences in the sample also encode this CDR3. The J gene is TRBJ2-2, the V gene TRBV29-1; D possibly corresponds to TRBD1 (7 bases). Trimming pared 7 bases from V and 4 bases from J, leaving 13 bases between. From germline, CDR1 is SQVTM and CDR2 ANQGSEA. This CDR3 comprises 13 residues. CDR3 bases: TGCAGCGGGTTGCAGGGGGGCACCGGGGAGCTGTTTTTT. It translates to CSGLQGGTGELFF.

This chain joins TRBV3-1 (or the pseudogene TRBV3-2) and TRBJ2-7; tentative D call: TRBD2 (6 bases). Germline CDR1 is LGHDT and CDR2 is YNNKEL (reference sequence). The V end lost 2 bases, the J end lost 5 bases, and 10 bases lay between the germline ends. The CDR3 is made up of 13 amino acids. CDR3 in amino acids: CASSQNAGNEQYF. The CDR3 bases are TGTGCCAGCAGCCAAAACGCGGGGAACGAGCAGTACTTC.

This clone was observed once. The junction departs from the called germline gene at one end, perhaps through a read error. The CDR3: CASSLNRLAAYNEQFF. The CDR3 region has the DNA TGTGCTAGCAGCTTAAATCGACTAGCGGCTTACAATGAGCAGTTCTTC. V usage is TRBV7-7 and J usage is TRBJ2-1; 9 bases line up with TRBD2. There are 16 residues in the CDR3. In germline, CDR1 is SSHAT, CDR2 FNYEAQ (reference sequence).

The CDR3 spells CASSTWDRGFTEAFF. CDR3 coding DNA: TGTGCCAGTAGCACCTGGGACAGGGGATTCACTGAAGCTTTCTTT. The chain carries TRBV19 and TRBJ1-1; TRBD1 aligns across 10 bases. The J segment lost 4 bases and the V segment lost 6 bases, leaving 8 bases of the junction unmatched. Germline CDR1 LNHDA, CDR2 SQIVND (reference sequence). CDR3 length: 15 residues.

This chain joins TRBV15 and TRBJ1-2; the D is unclear. The length of the CDR3 is 13 residues. V gave up 0 bases and J gave up 6 bases, with 8 bases separating them. Germline assignment: CDR1 LNHNV and CDR2 YYDKDF (reference sequence). The CDR3 here is CATSRDSGNGYTF. The CDR3 DNA is TGTGCCACCAGCAGAGATTCGGGTAATGGCTACACCTTC.

The chain couples TRBV7-2 to TRBJ2-7; TRBD1 agrees at 8 bases. V was clipped by 5 bases and J by 3 bases; unmatched bases: 6. CDR3 length equals 14 residues. Germline V gene lookup returns CDR1 SGHTA and CDR2 FQGNSA. DNA for the CDR3: TGTGCCAGCAGCCCCGGGACAGGTAACTACGAGCAGTACTTC. Its translation: CASSPGTGNYEQYF.

V usage is TRBV19 and J usage is TRBJ2-1, with 10 bases lining up with TRBD2. The CDR3 contains 14 residues. The germline gives CDR1 LNHDA, CDR2 SQIVND (reference sequence). The V gene end was trimmed by 5 bases and the J gene end by 9 bases; junction bases not matched to a gene: 7. CDR3 protein: CASSSGLAETEQFF. In nucleotides, the CDR3 is TGTGCCAGTAGTTCCGGACTAGCGGAGACTGAGCAGTTCTTC.

This clone was detected only once. The chain joins TRBV19 to TRBJ2-3, with 7 bases that match TRBD2. V trimming: 0 bases; J trimming: 6 bases; junction bases outside the gene matches: 3. CDR1 LNHDA and CDR2 SQIVND come from the germline V gene (reference sequence). This CDR3 is 14 amino acids long. CDR3 bases: TGTGCCAGTAGTATAGAGACTAGCTTGGATACGCAGTATTTT. Protein product: CASSIETSLDTQYF.

V gene TRBV7-2 combines with J gene TRBJ2-2; TRBD1 aligns across 11 bases. J gave up 4 bases and V 2 bases, and 3 bases lay outside the gene matches. CDR1 is SGHTA and CDR2 is FQGNSA in the germline V gene. This CDR3 contains 16 residues. This CDR3 reads CASSLWGQGVTGELFF. Here the CDR3 DNA reads TGTGCCAGCAGCTTATGGGGACAGGGGGTCACCGGGGAGCTGTTTTTT.

V is TRBV7-2 and J is TRBJ1-6; D remains ambiguous. V was trimmed by 1 base and J by 9 bases, leaving 7 bases between them. CDR1 is SGHTA, CDR2 FQGNSA, per germline. This CDR3 region has 13 residues. The CDR3 DNA sequence: TGTGCCAGCAGCTTAGGTCCCATTTCACCCCTCCACTTT. Protein product: CASSLGPISPLHF.

V usage is TRBV4-3 and J usage is TRBJ2-3; 7 positions agree with TRBD1. The germline gives CDR1 LGHNA, CDR2 YSLEER. CDR3 length: 15 residues. V lost 0 bases to trimming and J lost 6 bases; unmatched junction nucleotides: 6. CDR3 nucleotides: TGCGCCAGCAGCCAAGAAGTGGACAGGTGGGATACGCAGTATTTT. It specifies CASSQEVDRWDTQYF.

This chain joins TRBV3-1 (or the pseudogene TRBV3-2) and TRBJ2-1; TRBD2 matches 13 bases. Germline lookup yields CDR1 LGHDT and CDR2 YNNKEL (reference sequence). V lost 4 bases to trimming and J lost 9 bases; unmatched junction nucleotides: 9. The CDR3 runs to 16 residues. The CDR3 coding sequence is TGTGCCAGCAGCCGCAGAGGACTAGCGGGAGCTGTTGAGCAGTTCTTC. Translated, it gives CASSRRGLAGAVEQFF.

This rearrangement joins TRBV7-8 to TRBJ2-5; D possibly corresponds to TRBD1 (6 bases). V was clipped by 6 bases and J by 0 bases, with 14 bases between them. Germline CDR1 is SGHVS and CDR2 is FQNEAQ. This CDR3 spans 15 amino acids. CDR3 in DNA: TGTGCCAGCAGTTACCACCGGGACAACCAAGAGACCCAGTACTTC. Translated: CASSYHRDNQETQYF.